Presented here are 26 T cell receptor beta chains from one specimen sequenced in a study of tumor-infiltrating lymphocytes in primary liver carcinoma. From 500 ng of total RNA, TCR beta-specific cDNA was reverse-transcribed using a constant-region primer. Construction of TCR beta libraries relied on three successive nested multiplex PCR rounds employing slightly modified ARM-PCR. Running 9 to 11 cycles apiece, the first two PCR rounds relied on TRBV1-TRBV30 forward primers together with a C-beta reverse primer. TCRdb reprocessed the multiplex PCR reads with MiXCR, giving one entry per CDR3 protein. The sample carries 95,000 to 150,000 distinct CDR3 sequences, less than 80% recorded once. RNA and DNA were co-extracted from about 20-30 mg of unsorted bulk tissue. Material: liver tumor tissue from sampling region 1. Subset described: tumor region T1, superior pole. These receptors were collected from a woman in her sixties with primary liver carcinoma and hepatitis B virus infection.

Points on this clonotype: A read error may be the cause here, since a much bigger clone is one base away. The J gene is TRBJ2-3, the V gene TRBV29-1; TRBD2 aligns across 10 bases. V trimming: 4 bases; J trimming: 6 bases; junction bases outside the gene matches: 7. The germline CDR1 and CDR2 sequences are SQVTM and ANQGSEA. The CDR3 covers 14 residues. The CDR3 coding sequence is TGCAGCGTTGGAGGAGCGGGAGGGCCGGATACGCAGTATTTT. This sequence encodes CSVGGAGGPDTQYF.

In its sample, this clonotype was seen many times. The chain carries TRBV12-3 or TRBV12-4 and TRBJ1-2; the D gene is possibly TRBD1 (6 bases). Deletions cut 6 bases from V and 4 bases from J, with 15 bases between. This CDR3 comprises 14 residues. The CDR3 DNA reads TGTGCCAGCAGGACCCGGGACAACGCCTATGGCTACACCTTC. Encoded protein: CASRTRDNAYGYTF.

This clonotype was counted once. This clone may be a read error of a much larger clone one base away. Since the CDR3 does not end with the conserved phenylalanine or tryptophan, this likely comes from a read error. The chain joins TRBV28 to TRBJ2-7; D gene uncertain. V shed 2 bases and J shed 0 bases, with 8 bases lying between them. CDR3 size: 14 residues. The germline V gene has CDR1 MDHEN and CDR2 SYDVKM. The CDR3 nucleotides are TGTGCCAGCAGTTTAGGTGGGCTCTCCTACGAGCAGTACCTC. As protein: CASSLGGLSYEQYL.

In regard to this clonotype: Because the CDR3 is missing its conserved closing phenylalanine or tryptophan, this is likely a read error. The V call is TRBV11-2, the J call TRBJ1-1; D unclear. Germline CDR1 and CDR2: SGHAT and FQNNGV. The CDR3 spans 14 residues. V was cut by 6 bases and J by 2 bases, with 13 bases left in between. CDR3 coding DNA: TGTGCCAGCAGGTTATCCCGGACTAACACTGAAGCTTTCCTT. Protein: CASRLSRTNTEAFL.

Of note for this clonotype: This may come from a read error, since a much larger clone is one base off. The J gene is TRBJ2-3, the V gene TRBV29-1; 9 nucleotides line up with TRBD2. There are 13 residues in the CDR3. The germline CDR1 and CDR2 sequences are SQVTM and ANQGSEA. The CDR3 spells CSALAGATDTEYF. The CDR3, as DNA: TGCAGCGCCTTAGCGGGAGCCACAGATACGGAGTATTTT.

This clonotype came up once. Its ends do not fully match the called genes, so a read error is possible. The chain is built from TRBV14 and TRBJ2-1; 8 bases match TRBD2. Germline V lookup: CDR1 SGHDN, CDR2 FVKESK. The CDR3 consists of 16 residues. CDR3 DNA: TGTGCCAGCAGCAAACCGGGACTAGTAGGGTACAATGGGCAGCTCTTC. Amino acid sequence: CASSKPGLVGYNGQLF. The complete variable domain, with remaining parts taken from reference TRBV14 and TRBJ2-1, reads EAGVTQFPSHSVIEKGQTVTLRCDPISGHDNLYWYRRVMGKEIKFLLHFVKESKQDESGMPNNRFLAERTGGTYSTLKVQPAELEDSGVYFCASSKPGLVGYNGQLFGPGTRLTVL.

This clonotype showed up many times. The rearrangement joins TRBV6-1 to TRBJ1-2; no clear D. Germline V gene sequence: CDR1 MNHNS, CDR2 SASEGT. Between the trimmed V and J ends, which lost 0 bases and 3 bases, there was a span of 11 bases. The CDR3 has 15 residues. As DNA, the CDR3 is TGTGCCAGCAGTGAAGCTAAGGGCAGCTACTATGGCTACACCTTC. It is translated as CASSEAKGSYYGYTF.

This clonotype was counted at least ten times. CDR3 nucleotide sequence: TGCAGCGTTGAAGATCGTACAGTCTCCTACGAGCAGTACTTC. Its translation is CSVEDRTVSYEQYF. The V gene is TRBV29-1, the J gene TRBJ2-7; no firm D call. Germline CDR1 is SQVTM and CDR2 is ANQGSEA. Trimming left V 0 bases short and J 0 bases short, with 9 bases between. The CDR3 loop spans 14 amino acids.

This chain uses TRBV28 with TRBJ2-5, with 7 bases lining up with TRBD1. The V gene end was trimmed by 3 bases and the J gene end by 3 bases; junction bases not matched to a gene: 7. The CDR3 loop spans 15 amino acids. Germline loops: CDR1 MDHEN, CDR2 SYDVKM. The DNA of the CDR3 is TGTGCCAGCAGTTTTGCAGGGACAGCAGAAGAGACCCAGTACTTC. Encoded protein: CASSFAGTAEETQYF.

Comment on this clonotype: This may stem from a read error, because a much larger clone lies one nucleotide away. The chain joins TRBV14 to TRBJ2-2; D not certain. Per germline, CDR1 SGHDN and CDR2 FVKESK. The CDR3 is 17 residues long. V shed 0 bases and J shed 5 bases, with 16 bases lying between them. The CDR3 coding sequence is TGTGCCAGCAGCCAAGATATTTGGTGGGATCTGACCGGGGAGCTGTTTTTT. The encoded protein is CASSQDIWWDLTGELFF.

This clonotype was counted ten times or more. The CDR3: CASSFEGALNTEAFF. The CDR3 DNA reads as TGTGCCAGCAGCTTCGAAGGGGCCCTAAACACTGAAGCTTTCTTT. This chain links TRBV11-2 with TRBJ1-1, with D possibly matching TRBD1 (5 bases). CDR3 length equals 15 residues. V was trimmed by 3 bases and J by 2 bases, leaving 13 bases between them. The V gene's germline CDR1 is SGHAT and CDR2 FQNNGV.

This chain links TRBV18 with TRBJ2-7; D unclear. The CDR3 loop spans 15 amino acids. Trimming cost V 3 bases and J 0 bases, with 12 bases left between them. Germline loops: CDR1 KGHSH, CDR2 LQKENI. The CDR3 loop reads CASSPPASHSYEQYF. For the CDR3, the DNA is TGTGCCAGCTCACCCCCGGCGAGCCACTCCTACGAGCAGTACTTC.

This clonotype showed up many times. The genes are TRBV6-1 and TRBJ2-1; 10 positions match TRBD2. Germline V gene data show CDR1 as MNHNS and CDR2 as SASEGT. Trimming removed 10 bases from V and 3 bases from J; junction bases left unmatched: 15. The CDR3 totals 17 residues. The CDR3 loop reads CATLPFLAGAFYNEQFF. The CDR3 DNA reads TGTGCCACCCTCCCGTTCCTAGCGGGAGCCTTCTACAATGAGCAGTTCTTC.

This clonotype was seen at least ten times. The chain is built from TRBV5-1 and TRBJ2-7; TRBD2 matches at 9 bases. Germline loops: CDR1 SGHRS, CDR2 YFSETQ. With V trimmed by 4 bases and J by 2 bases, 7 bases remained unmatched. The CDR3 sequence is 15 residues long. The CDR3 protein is CASSTSGTSTYEQYF. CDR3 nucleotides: TGCGCCAGCAGCACCAGCGGGACTAGCACCTACGAGCAGTACTTC.

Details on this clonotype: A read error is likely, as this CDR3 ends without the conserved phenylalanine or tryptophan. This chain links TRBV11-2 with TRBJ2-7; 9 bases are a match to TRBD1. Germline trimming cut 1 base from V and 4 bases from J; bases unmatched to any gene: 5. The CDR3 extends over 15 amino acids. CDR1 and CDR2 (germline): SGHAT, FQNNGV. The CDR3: CASSLVWGQGYEQYL. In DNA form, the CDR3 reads TGTGCCAGCAGCTTAGTGTGGGGACAGGGTTACGAGCAGTACCTC.

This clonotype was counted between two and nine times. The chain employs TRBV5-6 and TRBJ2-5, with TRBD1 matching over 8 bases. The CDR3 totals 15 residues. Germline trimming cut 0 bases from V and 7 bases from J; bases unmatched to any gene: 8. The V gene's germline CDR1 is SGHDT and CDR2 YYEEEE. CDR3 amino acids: CASSLATGVEGTQYF. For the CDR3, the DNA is TGTGCCAGCAGCTTGGCGACAGGGGTCGAGGGGACCCAGTACTTC. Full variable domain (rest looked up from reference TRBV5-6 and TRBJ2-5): DAGVTQSPTHLIKTRGQQVTLRCSPKSGHDTVSWYQQALGQGPQFIFQYYEEEERQRGNFPDRFSGHQFPNYSSELNVNALLLGDSALYLCASSLATGVEGTQYFGPGTRLLVL.

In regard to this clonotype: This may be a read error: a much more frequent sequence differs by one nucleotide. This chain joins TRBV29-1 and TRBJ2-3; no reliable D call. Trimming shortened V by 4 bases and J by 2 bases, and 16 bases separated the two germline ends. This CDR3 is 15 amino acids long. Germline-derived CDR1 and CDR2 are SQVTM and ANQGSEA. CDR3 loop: CSVVLHSTITDTQYF. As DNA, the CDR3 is TGCAGCGTTGTATTACATTCTACTATCACAGATACGCAGTATTTT.

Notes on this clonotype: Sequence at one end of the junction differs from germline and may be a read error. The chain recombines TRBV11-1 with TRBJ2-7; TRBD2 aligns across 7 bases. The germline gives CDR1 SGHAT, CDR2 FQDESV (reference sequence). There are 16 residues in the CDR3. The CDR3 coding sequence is TGTGCCAGCAGCCCAGCGGGATCGGGAGGATCCTACCAGCAGTACTTC. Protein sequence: CASSPAGSGGSYQQYF.

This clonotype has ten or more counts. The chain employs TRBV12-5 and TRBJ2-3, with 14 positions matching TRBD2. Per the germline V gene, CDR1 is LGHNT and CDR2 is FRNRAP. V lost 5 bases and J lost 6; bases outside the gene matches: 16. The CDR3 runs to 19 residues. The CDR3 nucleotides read TGTGCTAGTGGTATCCCGGGACTAGCGGGAGTTGGCGTTACGGATACGCAGTATTTT. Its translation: CASGIPGLAGVGVTDTQYF.

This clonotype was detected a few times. Here the CDR3 reads CASSRPESGANVLTF. Here the CDR3 DNA reads TGTGCCAGCAGCCGACCGGAATCTGGGGCCAACGTCCTGACTTTC. The rearrangement uses TRBV28 and TRBJ2-6; no firm D call. V was clipped by 6 bases and J by 1 base, with 10 bases between them. The CDR3 sequence is 15 residues long. Germline CDR1 reads MDHEN; CDR2 reads SYDVKM. The full variable domain, with the rest looked up from reference TRBV28 and TRBJ2-6, is DVKVTQSSRYLVKRTGEKVFLECVQDMDHENMFWYRQDPGLGLRLIYFSYDVKMKEKGDIPEGYSVSREKKERFSLILESASTNQTSMYLCASSRPESGANVLTFGAGSRLTVL.

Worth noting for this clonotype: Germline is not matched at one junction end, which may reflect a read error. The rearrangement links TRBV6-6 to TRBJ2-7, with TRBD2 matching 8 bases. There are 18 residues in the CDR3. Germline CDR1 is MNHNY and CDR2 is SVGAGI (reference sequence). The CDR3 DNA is TGTGTCAGCCGTTACCCCCGCCGCGCTGCAGCGGGAGTTTGCGAGCAGTACTTC. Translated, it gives CVSRYPRRAAAGVCEQYF.

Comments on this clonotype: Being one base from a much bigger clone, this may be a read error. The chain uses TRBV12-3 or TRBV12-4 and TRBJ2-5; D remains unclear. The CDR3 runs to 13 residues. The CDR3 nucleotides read TGTGCCCGCAGTTTTGGGGTTCGAGAGACCCAGTACTTC. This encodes CARSFGVRETQYF.

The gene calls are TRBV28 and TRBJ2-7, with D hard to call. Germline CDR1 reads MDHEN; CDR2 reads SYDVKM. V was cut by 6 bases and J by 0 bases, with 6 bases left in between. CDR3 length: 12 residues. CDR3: CASRTSSYEQYF. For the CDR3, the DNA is TGTGCCAGCAGAACGAGCTCCTACGAGCAGTACTTC.

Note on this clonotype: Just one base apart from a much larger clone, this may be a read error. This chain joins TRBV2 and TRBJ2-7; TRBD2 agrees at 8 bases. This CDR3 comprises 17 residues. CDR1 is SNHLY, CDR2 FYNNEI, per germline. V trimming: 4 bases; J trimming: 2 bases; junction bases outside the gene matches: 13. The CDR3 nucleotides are TGTGCCAGCAGTGCGGCAGCGGGGGCAGCCTACGCCTACGAGCAGTACTTC. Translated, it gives CASSAAAGAAYAYEQYF.

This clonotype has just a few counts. The DNA of the CDR3 is TGTGCCACCAGTGATTCCAGGACTACCTCCTACAATGAGCAGTTCTTC. Amino acid sequence: CATSDSRTTSYNEQFF. The chain links TRBV24-1 to TRBJ2-1; tentatively, D is TRBD2 (6 bases). Deletions cut 2 bases from V and 0 bases from J, with 10 bases between. Looked up from germline, CDR1 is KGHDR and CDR2 is SFDVKD. CDR3 length: 16 amino acids.

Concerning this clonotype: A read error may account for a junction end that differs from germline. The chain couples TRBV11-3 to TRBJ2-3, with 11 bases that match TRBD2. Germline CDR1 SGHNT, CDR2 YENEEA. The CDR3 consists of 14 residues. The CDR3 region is CASSLGLAGLYAVF. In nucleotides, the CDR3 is TGTGCCAGCAGCTTAGGACTAGCGGGACTATACGCAGTATTT.